This T cell receptor (beta chain) was identified during a study of low-dose radiotherapy and immunotherapy resistance in tumors. Study context: Intravenous ipilimumab 1 mg/kg every six weeks was given with nivolumab 240 mg every two weeks.

TRAV and TRBV primers primed cDNA for both TCRalpha and TCRbeta. The TCRs were subjected to amplification over about 20 PCR cycles employing a constant-region primer in conjunction with a V-primer adapter. In TCRdb, the reads were re-called with MiXCR into one record per CDR3 protein. This table has some 11,000 distinct CDR3 sequences, about 47% appearing once. This clonotype was sampled from a human donor with advanced metastatic prostate, ovarian, gallbladder or colorectal cancer (not recorded which). This table probably holds off-target reads from a library built for another chain.

Here the CDR3 reads CASRRSQVNEKLFF. For the CDR3, the DNA is TGTGCCAGCAGGAGAAGCCAGGTTAATGAAAAACTGTTTTTT. The rearrangement links TRBV6-8 to TRBJ1-4; unclear D gene. Germline V lookup: CDR1 MNHGY, CDR2 SAAAGT. V was pared by 6 bases and J by 4 bases, with 12 bases between. This CDR3 is 14 amino acids long.